This T cell receptor (beta chain) was sequenced for a study of blood T cell repertoires in COVID-19. Trimming pared 3 bases from V and 4 bases from J, leaving 7 bases between. This CDR3 is 13 amino acids long. Per the authors' pipeline: Estimation of nucleated cell counts relied on the amplification of reference gene primers. TCRdb keeps only in-frame clones here, not all; method: immunoSEQ multiplex PCR. V, J and clone size were drawn from that table, and D and trimming were deduced from the DNA. The table records some 260,000 clones, more than 60% of them present only once. The J gene is TRBJ2-1, the V gene TRBV12-3 or TRBV12-4, with no clear D. The sequence was obtained from a woman in her thirties or forties with active or convalescent COVID-19. Input material: peripheral blood. The CDR3 DNA is TGTGCCAGCAGTTTGGGCGCTTACAATGAGCAGTTCTTC. This gives the protein CASSLGAYNEQFF.